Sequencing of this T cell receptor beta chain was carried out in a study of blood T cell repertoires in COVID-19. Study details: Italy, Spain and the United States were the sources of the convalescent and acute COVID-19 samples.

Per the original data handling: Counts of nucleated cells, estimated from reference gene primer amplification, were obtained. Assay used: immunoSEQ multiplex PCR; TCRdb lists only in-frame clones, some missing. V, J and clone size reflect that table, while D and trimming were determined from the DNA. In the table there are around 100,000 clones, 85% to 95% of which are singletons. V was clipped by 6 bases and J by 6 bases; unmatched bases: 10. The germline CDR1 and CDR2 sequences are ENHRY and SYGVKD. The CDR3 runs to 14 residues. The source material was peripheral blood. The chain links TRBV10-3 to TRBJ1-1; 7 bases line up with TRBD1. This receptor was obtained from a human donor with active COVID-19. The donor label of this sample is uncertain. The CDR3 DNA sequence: TGTGCCATCAGCCCACCTGACAGGGAATCTGAAGCTTTCTTT. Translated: CAISPPDRESEAFF.